Listed here are 27 T cell receptor beta chains from one sample, sequenced in a study of blood T cell repertoires in COVID-19. Data came from immunoSEQ multiplex PCR; TCRdb stores just in-frame clones and leaves some out. The sample has over 200,000 clones, 65% to 85% seen once. Material for sequencing was peripheral blood. The receptors come from an older man with acute or convalescent COVID-19.

This clone turned up a few times. Here the CDR3 reads CASSPPIGGGPPNEQFF. In DNA, the CDR3 is TGTGCCAGCTCACCGCCTATTGGCGGGGGACCTCCGAATGAGCAGTTCTTC. The chain joins TRBV18 to TRBJ2-1; 7 nucleotides line up with TRBD2. The length of the CDR3 is 17 residues. The junction had 15 bases not matched to a gene; V was cut back by 3 bases and J by 7 bases. Germline lookup yields CDR1 KGHSH and CDR2 LQKENI.

To note about this clone: This may be a read error, as it is one base from a much larger clone. The chain recombines TRBV7-2 with TRBJ1-2, with a possible D match to TRBD1 (5 bases). The CDR3 has 16 amino acids. CDR1 is SGHTA, CDR2 FQGNSA, per germline. CDR3 residues: CASSLARGLAGDGHTF. CDR3 in DNA: TGTGCCAGCAGCTTAGCGAGGGGACTGGCTGGAGATGGCCACACCTTC.

This clone has a count of ten or more. The V and J genes are TRBV29-1 and TRBJ2-1; possibly TRBD2 for D (6 bases). This CDR3 comprises 14 residues. Trimming took off 7 bases at V and 8 bases at J, with 21 bases between the two ends. Germline assignment: CDR1 SQVTM and CDR2 ANQGSEA. The CDR3 sequence: CSAFGGPVSYEQFF. The CDR3 coding sequence is TGCAGCGCCTTCGGGGGTCCCGTGAGCTATGAGCAGTTCTTC.

The CDR3 nucleotides are TGTGCCAGCAGTAAGACAGCCGAAGGCTACACCTTC. Translating gives CASSKTAEGYTF. The chain employs TRBV6-5 and TRBJ1-2; tentative D call: TRBD1 (5 bases). V was clipped by 5 bases and J by 8 bases, with 12 bases between them. The CDR3 consists of 12 residues. The germline CDR1 and CDR2 sequences are MNHEY and SVGAGI.

The gene calls are TRBV6-5 and TRBJ1-3; 8 nucleotides match TRBD1. CDR3 size: 13 residues. After removal of 6 bases from V and 2 bases from J, the junction contained 0 bases not matched to a gene. CDR1 is MNHEY, CDR2 SVGAGI, per germline. The CDR3 bases are TGTGCCAGCAGGACAGGGGCTGGAAACACCATATATTTT. Amino acids: CASRTGAGNTIYF.

J is TRBJ1-6 and V is TRBV6-5; the D gene is possibly TRBD1 (5 bases). CDR1 is MNHEY and CDR2 is SVGAGI in the germline V gene. V lost 7 bases and J 5 bases, leaving 12 bases between the germline ends. The CDR3 runs 14 residues. This chain's CDR3 is CASTPTVNNSPLHF. The CDR3 bases are TGTGCCAGCACCCCGACAGTAAATAATTCACCCCTCCACTTT.

This chain joins TRBV21-1 and TRBJ2-7; TRBD2, the table's D call, was not compared with the DNA. TRBV21-1 is noted as a pseudogene. The CDR3 extends over 15 amino acids. CDR3 in DNA: TGTGCCAGCACCCCGCGGCAGTTACGCTCCTACGAGCAGTACTTC. Translating gives CASTPRQLRSYEQYF.

The chain links TRBV7-2 to TRBJ1-2; 8 bases fit TRBD1. CDR1 is SGHTA and CDR2 is FQGNSA in the germline V gene. V shed 0 bases and J 8 bases; nucleotides not matched to a gene: 2. This CDR3 spans 13 amino acids. The CDR3 protein is CASSLARDRGYTF. CDR3 sequence (DNA): TGTGCCAGCAGCTTAGCCCGGGACAGGGGCTACACCTTC. Using reference TRBV7-2 and TRBJ1-2 for the parts outside the CDR3, the full variable domain is GAGVSQSPSNKVTEKGKDVELRCDPISGHTALYWYRQSLGQGLEFLIYFQGNSAPDKSGLPSDRFSAERTGGSVSTLTIQRTQQEDSAVYLCASSLARDRGYTFGSGTRLTVV.

This sequence joins TRBV28 and TRBJ1-5, with 10 bases lining up with TRBD1. V shed 4 bases, J shed 4 bases, and the junction held 10 bases outside the gene matches. The CDR3 spans 17 residues. Germline V CDR1 and CDR2: MDHEN, SYDVKM. CDR3 coding DNA: TGTGCCAGCAGTTGGCCCACTCGGGACAGGGGTAATCAGCCCCAGCATTTT. Its translation is CASSWPTRDRGNQPQHF.

V is TRBV5-1 and J is TRBJ2-2, with D uncertain. The CDR3 has 13 amino acids. Germline V gene sequence: CDR1 SGHRS, CDR2 YFSETQ. V lost 3 bases to trimming and J lost 3 bases, with 6 bases between them. Here the CDR3 DNA reads TGCGCCAGCAGCTCAGAATACACCGGGGAGCTGTTTTTT. Its translation: CASSSEYTGELFF. Supplemented by reference TRBV5-1 and TRBJ2-2, the full variable domain reads KAGVTQTPRYLIKTRGQQVTLSCSPISGHRSVSWYQQTPGQGLQFLFEYFSETQRNKGNFPGRFSGRQFSNSRSEMNVSTLELGDSALYLCASSSEYTGELFFGEGSRLTVL.

The J gene is TRBJ1-5, the V gene TRBV6-1, with D tentatively TRBD1 (6 bases). The length of the CDR3 is 14 residues. Germline V lookup: CDR1 MNHNS, CDR2 SASEGT. Deletions cut 1 base from V and 8 bases from J, with 12 bases between. CDR3 coding DNA: TGTGCCAGCAGTGAAGGGCAGGGGAGGGAGCCCCAGCATTTT. It yields the protein CASSEGQGREPQHF.

The J gene is TRBJ2-7, the V gene TRBV6-1; the D gene is possibly TRBD2 (6 bases). Looked up from germline, CDR1 is MNHNS and CDR2 is SASEGT. The CDR3 has 16 residues. Between the trimmed V and J ends, which lost 2 bases and 2 bases, there was a span of 16 bases. The CDR3 loop is CASSEIEAGYTYEQYF. The CDR3 DNA is TGTGCCAGCAGTGAAATAGAAGCGGGTTATACCTACGAGCAGTACTTC.

The chain couples TRBV29-1 to TRBJ1-5; weak D call: TRBD1 (6 bases). Germline V gene lookup returns CDR1 SQVTM and CDR2 ANQGSEA. The CDR3 length is 14 residues. Trimming took off 5 bases at V and 4 bases at J, with 15 bases between the two ends. The DNA for the CDR3 is TGCAGCGTTACGACCGGGACAATAAATCAGCCCCAGCATTTT. Its translation: CSVTTGTINQPQHF.

V gene TRBV18 combines with J gene TRBJ2-5; the D is unclear. The V end lost 2 bases, the J end lost 5 bases, and 9 bases lay between the germline ends. Germline CDR1 KGHSH, CDR2 LQKENI. The CDR3 is made up of 13 amino acids. This CDR3 is CASSPDMLETQYF. CDR3 coding DNA: TGTGCCAGCTCACCAGACATGCTGGAGACCCAGTACTTC. Drawing the rest from reference TRBV18 and TRBJ2-5, the complete variable domain is NAGVMQNPRHLVRRRGQEARLRCSPMKGHSHVYWYRQLPEEGLKFMVYLQKENIIDESGMPKERFSAEFPKEGPSILRIQQVVRGDSAAYFCASSPDMLETQYFGPGTRLLVL.

J is TRBJ2-6 and V is TRBV10-3; D gene uncertain. This CDR3 has 16 amino acids. V was trimmed by 10 bases and J by 0 bases, leaving 16 bases between them. From germline, CDR1 is ENHRY and CDR2 SYGVKD. The CDR3 sequence is CATESPGSSGANVLTF. The CDR3 coding sequence is TGTGCCACCGAATCACCAGGAAGCTCTGGGGCCAACGTCCTGACTTTC.

The rearrangement links TRBV19 to TRBJ2-7; D might be TRBD1 (6 bases). V shed 4 bases and J shed 2 bases, with 9 bases lying between them. The germline V gene has CDR1 LNHDA and CDR2 SQIVND (reference sequence). The CDR3 loop spans 13 amino acids. The CDR3 DNA sequence: TGTGCCAGTAGTAGGACAGCAGCCTACGAGCAGTACTTC. This translates into CASSRTAAYEQYF.

The chain joins TRBV5-1 to TRBJ2-5, with 8 bases identical to TRBD2. Trimming removed 4 bases from V and 5 bases from J; junction bases left unmatched: 10. Germline V lookup: CDR1 SGHRS, CDR2 YFSETQ. The CDR3 is 15 residues long. CDR3 loop: CASSLEGSGVETQYF. In DNA, the CDR3 is TGCGCCAGCAGCCTGGAAGGTAGCGGGGTGGAGACCCAGTACTTC.

The chain couples TRBV6-5 to TRBJ2-7, with 8 bases aligning to TRBD2. The germline gives CDR1 MNHEY, CDR2 SVGAGI. The CDR3 is 15 residues long. V shed 6 bases and J 2 bases; nucleotides not matched to a gene: 9. CDR3: CASSMSGGATYEQYF. For the CDR3, the DNA is TGTGCCAGCAGCATGTCGGGGGGGGCGACCTACGAGCAGTACTTC.

The chain combines TRBV24-1 with TRBJ2-3; D is possibly TRBD1 (6 bases). CDR3 size: 14 residues. V dropped 7 bases and J dropped 2 bases, with 12 bases sitting between them. Per germline, CDR1 KGHDR and CDR2 SFDVKD. CDR3 bases: TGTGCCACCAGAAACAGGGAGTTCACAGATACGCAGTATTTT. It codes for CATRNREFTDTQYF.

The chain links TRBV7-9 to TRBJ1-6; tentative D call: TRBD1 (5 bases). The germline V gene encodes CDR1 SEHNR and CDR2 FQNEAQ (reference sequence). The CDR3 is 14 amino acids. The ends were cut back, 1 base at V and 7 bases at J, with 8 bases in the middle. The CDR3 coding sequence is TGTGCCAGCAGCTTAGGACAGCAAAATTCACCCCTCCACTTT. Protein sequence: CASSLGQQNSPLHF.

This rearrangement joins TRBV19 to TRBJ2-2; 9 positions agree with TRBD1. Germline V gene data show CDR1 as LNHDA and CDR2 as SQIVND (reference sequence). V lost 5 bases, J lost 5 bases, and 3 bases stayed unmatched. The CDR3 is 14 residues long. The CDR3 reads CASSEQGATGELFF. CDR3 nucleotide sequence: TGTGCCAGTAGTGAACAGGGGGCGACCGGGGAGCTGTTTTTT.

This sequence joins TRBV2 and TRBJ2-1; no reliable D call. The CDR3 runs to 10 residues. The ends were cut back, 8 bases at V and 9 bases at J, with 8 bases in the middle. Germline V lookup: CDR1 SNHLY, CDR2 FYNNEI. The CDR3 loop is CASGVGEQFF. The CDR3 DNA is TGTGCCAGCGGAGTCGGTGAGCAGTTCTTC.

The chain couples TRBV20-1 to TRBJ2-1, with D perhaps TRBD2 (6 bases). This CDR3 is 11 amino acids long. The V gene lost 6 bases and the J gene lost 8 bases, with 11 bases spanning the gap. Germline-derived CDR1 and CDR2 are DFQATT and SNEGSKA (reference sequence). This chain's CDR3 is CSARDFDEQFF. The CDR3 region has the DNA TGCAGTGCCCGGGACTTTGATGAGCAGTTCTTC.

On this clone itself: Other nucleotide sequences in the sample specify the same CDR3. The genes are TRBV6-5 and TRBJ1-2; D remains ambiguous. Germline CDR1 and CDR2: MNHEY and SVGAGI. V lost 6 bases, J lost 4 bases, and 9 bases lay in between. The CDR3 sequence is 12 residues long. This chain's CDR3 is CASREGIYGYTF. CDR3 DNA: TGTGCCAGCAGAGAGGGAATCTATGGCTACACCTTC.

This clone was counted once. In DNA, the CDR3 is TGTGCCAGCAGTTTAGACAGGGAAGGACAGCCCCAGCATTTT. It yields the protein CASSLDREGQPQHF. The J gene is TRBJ1-5, the V gene TRBV2; 7 bases are a match to TRBD1. V lost 5 bases to trimming and J lost 7 bases; unmatched junction nucleotides: 8. Germline CDR1 reads SNHLY; CDR2 reads FYNNEI. The CDR3 runs to 14 residues.

V is TRBV18 and J is TRBJ2-7; TRBD1 aligns across 8 bases. Germline CDR1 and CDR2: KGHSH and LQKENI. The CDR3 extends over 16 amino acids. V gave up 2 bases and J gave up 2 bases; unmatched junction bases: 8. CDR3 DNA: TGTGCCAGCTCACCAGGCCGGGACAGGAGACCCTACGAGCAGTACTTC. This encodes CASSPGRDRRPYEQYF.

The chain joins TRBV3-1 (or the pseudogene TRBV3-2) to TRBJ1-1, with TRBD1 identical over 7 bases. The CDR3 covers 14 residues. Per germline, CDR1 LGHDT and CDR2 YNNKEL (reference sequence). V lost 1 base, J lost 7 bases, and 6 bases stayed unmatched. Here the CDR3 reads CASSQGGGPIEAFF. The CDR3 DNA reads TGTGCCAGCAGCCAAGGAGGGGGCCCGATTGAAGCTTTCTTT.